This T cell receptor beta chain was sequenced in a study of blood T cell repertoires in COVID-19. Looking at the study overall: The origin of the acute and convalescent COVID-19 samples was the United States, Italy and Spain.

Germline V CDR1 and CDR2: SNHLY, FYNNEI. The CDR3 extends over 14 amino acids. Trimming took 8 bases from V and 4 from J; bases not matched to a gene: 6. In the study's own analysis: Reference gene primer amplification yielded estimated nucleated cell counts. Using immunoSEQ multiplex PCR, the repertoire was profiled, and TCRdb retains in-frame clones only, with some absent. V, J and clone size are taken as reported in that table, and D and trimming were inferred from the DNA itself. The profile covers roughly 340,000 clones, with 80% to 90% appearing a single time and 3% taken by the ten largest. While infection was still active, Seattle patients were enrolled and then followed longitudinally.

The sequenced material came from peripheral blood. The sequence was obtained from a woman in her twenties or thirties with COVID-19, enrolled during active disease. This chain joins TRBV2 and TRBJ2-3; 10 nucleotides match TRBD1. CDR3 amino acids: CASGGTGAADTQYF. CDR3 in DNA: TGTGCCAGCGGGGGGACAGGGGCGGCAGATACGCAGTATTTT.